This TCR beta chain comes out of a study of T cells in Graves' hyperthyroidism and ophthalmopathy. Amplification of TCR beta CDR3 regions was performed using RNA transcripts as template. The TCR CDR3 first-round RT-PCR relied on the HTBI primer set. TCRdb re-called the multiplex PCR reads with MiXCR, one entry per CDR3 protein. This table holds fewer than 650,000 distinct CDR3 sequences, approximately 48% found once. The CDR3 loop spans 14 amino acids. The germline V gene has CDR1 LNHDA and CDR2 SQIVND (reference sequence). V lost 1 base and J 9 bases, leaving 13 bases between the germline ends. Whole-study results and caveats: The model foresaw ophthalmopathy a median roughly 6.3 months prior to onset. Most expanded thyroid clonotypes above 0.001 also appeared in blood.

Exclusion criteria comprised uncontrolled infection, other autoimmune disease, pregnancy or lactation. Clinicians diagnosed patients from clinical symptoms, serum thyroxine and TRAb, thyroid ultrasound and orbital computed tomography. As concerns this clonotype: What it recognizes is unknown.

The chain employs TRBV19 and TRBJ1-5; no reliable D call. The TCR sequence derives from an adult woman with Graves' disease, either hyperthyroidism or ophthalmopathy (not recorded which). The sequencing sample was made of peripheral blood or thyroid tissue (not recorded which). CDR3 in DNA: TGTGCCAGTAGTATAGGGGCAGGTTCAGGGCCCCAGCATTTT. Translated: CASSIGAGSGPQHF.